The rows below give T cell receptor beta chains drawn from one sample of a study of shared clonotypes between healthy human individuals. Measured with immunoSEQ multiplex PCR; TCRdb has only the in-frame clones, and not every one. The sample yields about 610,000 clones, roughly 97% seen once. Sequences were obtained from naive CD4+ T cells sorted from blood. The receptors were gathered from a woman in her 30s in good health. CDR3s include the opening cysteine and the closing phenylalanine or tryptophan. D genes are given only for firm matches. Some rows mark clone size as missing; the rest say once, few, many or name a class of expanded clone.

cdr3_aa: CASSLIPGSNTEAFF; cdr3_nt: TGTGCCAGCAGCTTAATCCCGGGCTCGAACACTGAAGCTTTCTTT; v_call: TRBV7-3; d_call: -; clone_size: -; j_call: TRBJ1-1
cdr3_aa: CASRGAGSYEQYF; cdr3_nt: TGTGCCAGCAGAGGAGCGGGCAGCTACGAGCAGTACTTC; v_call: TRBV6-1; d_call: -; clone_size: once; j_call: TRBJ2-7
cdr3_aa: CASTLTSRGHTQYF; cdr3_nt: TGTGCCAGCACCCTGACGTCCAGGGGGCATACGCAGTATTTT; v_call: TRBV28; d_call: TRBD1; clone_size: -; j_call: TRBJ2-3
cdr3_aa: CASSSRRQGAGELFF; cdr3_nt: TGTGCCAGCAGTTCGCGGAGGCAGGGGGCCGGGGAGCTGTTTTTT; v_call: TRBV27; d_call: TRBD1; clone_size: -; j_call: TRBJ2-2
cdr3_aa: CASSQSSYEQYF; cdr3_nt: TGTGCCAGCTCACAGAGCTCCTACGAGCAGTACTTC; v_call: TRBV18; d_call: -; clone_size: -; j_call: TRBJ2-7
cdr3_aa: CASSLATLTFYNEQFF; cdr3_nt: TGTGCCAGCAGCTTGGCCACACTTACCTTCTACAATGAGCAGTTCTTC; v_call: TRBV7-9; d_call: -; clone_size: -; j_call: TRBJ2-1
cdr3_aa: CASSLARITSTGELFF; cdr3_nt: TGTGCCAGCAGCTTAGCGCGCATAACAAGCACCGGGGAGCTGTTTTTT; v_call: TRBV7-8; d_call: -; clone_size: once; j_call: TRBJ2-2
cdr3_aa: CASSYKVHRINSNQPQHF; cdr3_nt: TGTGCCAGCAGCTATAAAGTACACCGAATAAATAGCAATCAGCCCCAGCATTTT; v_call: TRBV7-2; d_call: -; clone_size: -; j_call: TRBJ1-5
cdr3_aa: CASSPRFTGGWGYTF; cdr3_nt: TGTGCCAGCAGCCCTCGCTTTACAGGGGGCTGGGGCTACACCTTC; v_call: TRBV6-5; d_call: TRBD1; clone_size: -; j_call: TRBJ1-2
cdr3_aa: CASSEAGTVWDEQYF; cdr3_nt: TGTGCCAGCAGTGAAGCCGGGACAGTTTGGGACGAGCAGTACTTC; v_call: TRBV6-1; d_call: TRBD1; clone_size: -; j_call: TRBJ2-7
cdr3_aa: CAWSTLAGVDTQYF; cdr3_nt: TGTGCCTGGAGTACTCTAGCGGGAGTAGATACGCAGTATTTT; v_call: TRBV30; d_call: TRBD2; clone_size: -; j_call: TRBJ2-3
cdr3_aa: CASSQGSDQPQHF; cdr3_nt: TGTGCCAGCTCACAGGGTTCGGATCAGCCCCAGCATTTT; v_call: TRBV18; d_call: -; clone_size: -; j_call: TRBJ1-5
cdr3_aa: CASSHKSWLAVYNEQFF; cdr3_nt: TGTGCCAGCAGCCATAAGAGTTGGCTAGCGGTGTACAATGAGCAGTTCTTC; v_call: TRBV14; d_call: TRBD2; clone_size: -; j_call: TRBJ2-1
cdr3_aa: CASSSPTDEAFF; cdr3_nt: TGTGCCAGCAGTTCCCCGACAGATGAAGCTTTCTTT; v_call: TRBV27; d_call: -; clone_size: once; j_call: TRBJ1-1
cdr3_aa: CASSSGTSGSVGGTDTQYF; cdr3_nt: TGCGCCAGCAGCTCCGGGACTAGCGGGAGTGTTGGCGGCACAGATACGCAGTATTTT; v_call: TRBV4-1; d_call: TRBD2; clone_size: -; j_call: TRBJ2-3
cdr3_aa: CASSVDRGVYEQYF; cdr3_nt: TGTGCCAGCAGTGTAGACAGGGGGGTATACGAGCAGTACTTC; v_call: TRBV28; d_call: TRBD1; clone_size: -; j_call: TRBJ2-7
cdr3_aa: CARGLAGPKSYEQYF; cdr3_nt: TGTGCCAGGGGACTAGCGGGACCTAAGTCTTACGAGCAGTACTTC; v_call: TRBV19; d_call: TRBD2; clone_size: once; j_call: TRBJ2-7
cdr3_aa: CASSWGAIPLATGELFF; cdr3_nt: TGTGCCAGCAGCTGGGGCGCCATCCCGCTTGCCACCGGGGAGCTGTTTTTT; v_call: TRBV5-4; d_call: -; clone_size: -; j_call: TRBJ2-2
cdr3_aa: CSADRTGVGGYTF; cdr3_nt: TGCAGCGCCGACAGGACAGGGGTTGGTGGCTACACCTTC; v_call: TRBV29-1; d_call: TRBD1; clone_size: -; j_call: TRBJ1-2
cdr3_aa: CASSQDRTQQFF; cdr3_nt: TGTGCCAGCAGCCAAGATCGGACCCAGCAGTTCTTC; v_call: TRBV4-2; d_call: -; clone_size: -; j_call: TRBJ2-1
cdr3_aa: CASSPQLAGGYEQYF; cdr3_nt: TGTGCCAGCTCACCACAACTAGCGGGTGGCTACGAGCAGTACTTC; v_call: TRBV18; d_call: TRBD2; clone_size: -; j_call: TRBJ2-7
cdr3_aa: CASFGHLLYEQYF; cdr3_nt: TGTGCCAGCTTCGGACACCTTCTCTACGAGCAGTACTTC; v_call: TRBV6-5; d_call: -; clone_size: -; j_call: TRBJ2-7
cdr3_aa: CASSESIGTSGSYEQYF; cdr3_nt: TGCGCCAGCAGTGAGTCGATCGGGACTAGCGGGAGCTACGAGCAGTACTTC; v_call: TRBV10-1; d_call: TRBD2; clone_size: -; j_call: TRBJ2-7
cdr3_aa: CASGEGVNNEKLFF; cdr3_nt: TGTGCCAGCGGGGAAGGGGTGAATAATGAAAAACTGTTTTTT; v_call: TRBV2; d_call: -; clone_size: -; j_call: TRBJ1-4
cdr3_aa: CASSIVGDTHYEQYF; cdr3_nt: TGTGCCAGTAGTATAGTCGGCGACACCCACTACGAGCAGTACTTC; v_call: TRBV19; d_call: -; clone_size: -; j_call: TRBJ2-7
cdr3_aa: CASSLAKTGLDYGYTF; cdr3_nt: TGTGCCAGCAGCTTGGCAAAAACAGGTTTGGACTATGGCTACACCTTC; v_call: TRBV5-4; d_call: -; clone_size: -; j_call: TRBJ1-2
cdr3_aa: CASSLPPTWTLGIASNSYEQYF; cdr3_nt: TGTGCCAGCAGTTTGCCCCCTACCTGGACCCTCGGGATAGCCTCGAACTCCTACGAGCAGTACTTC; v_call: TRBV28; d_call: -; clone_size: -; j_call: TRBJ2-7
cdr3_aa: CASSSAGGYGYTF; cdr3_nt: TGCGCCAGCAGCTCCGCCGGGGGCTATGGCTACACCTTC; v_call: TRBV5-1; d_call: -; clone_size: -; j_call: TRBJ1-2
cdr3_aa: CASSFTSGSFYNEQFF; cdr3_nt: TGCGCCAGCAGCTTTACTAGCGGAAGTTTCTACAATGAGCAGTTCTTC; v_call: TRBV5-1; d_call: TRBD2; clone_size: -; j_call: TRBJ2-1
cdr3_aa: CASFPSGDSDTQYF; cdr3_nt: TGTGCCAGCTTCCCTAGCGGAGACTCAGATACGCAGTATTTT; v_call: TRBV28; d_call: TRBD2; clone_size: -; j_call: TRBJ2-3
cdr3_aa: CASSQVSSGGDTQYF; cdr3_nt: TGTGCCAGCAGCCAAGTTTCTAGCGGAGGAGATACGCAGTATTTT; v_call: TRBV4-2; d_call: TRBD2; clone_size: -; j_call: TRBJ2-3
cdr3_aa: CASSLTGDTQYF; cdr3_nt: TGTGCCAGCAGCTTAACGGGAGATACGCAGTATTTT; v_call: TRBV7-9; d_call: -; clone_size: -; j_call: TRBJ2-3
cdr3_aa: CASSGTSGYNEQFF; cdr3_nt: TGTGCCAGCAGTGGTACTAGCGGATACAATGAGCAGTTCTTC; v_call: TRBV28; d_call: TRBD2; clone_size: -; j_call: TRBJ2-1
cdr3_aa: CASSFPTGTGLEAFF; cdr3_nt: TGTGCCAGCAGTTTTCCCACCGGGACAGGACTTGAAGCTTTCTTT; v_call: TRBV28; d_call: TRBD1; clone_size: -; j_call: TRBJ1-1
cdr3_aa: CASSFLTSPFGVENEQFF; cdr3_nt: TGTGCCAGCAGTTTCTTGACTAGCCCGTTTGGTGTAGAAAATGAGCAGTTCTTC; v_call: TRBV27; d_call: TRBD2; clone_size: -; j_call: TRBJ2-1
cdr3_aa: CASSRDRGASYEQYF; cdr3_nt: TGTGCCAGTAGTCGTGACAGGGGTGCATCCTACGAGCAGTACTTC; v_call: TRBV19; d_call: TRBD1; clone_size: -; j_call: TRBJ2-7
cdr3_aa: CASSLGLAETYEQYF; cdr3_nt: TGTGCCAGCAGCTTAGGGCTAGCTGAGACCTACGAGCAGTACTTC; v_call: TRBV11-2; d_call: -; clone_size: -; j_call: TRBJ2-7
cdr3_aa: CASSSWTKSPLETQYF; cdr3_nt: TGTGCCAGCAGTTCTTGGACTAAGTCCCCATTAGAGACCCAGTACTTC; v_call: TRBV27; d_call: -; clone_size: -; j_call: TRBJ2-5
cdr3_aa: CASRPWASGSYEQYF; cdr3_nt: TGCGCCAGTAGACCTTGGGCTAGCGGATCCTACGAGCAGTACTTC; v_call: TRBV4-1; d_call: TRBD2; clone_size: -; j_call: TRBJ2-7
cdr3_aa: CASRLGYMNTEAFF; cdr3_nt: TGTGCCAGCAGATTAGGTTACATGAACACTGAAGCTTTCTTT; v_call: TRBV28; d_call: -; clone_size: -; j_call: TRBJ1-1
cdr3_aa: CATSWGSPHEQFF; cdr3_nt: TGCGCCACCTCCTGGGGTTCGCCCCATGAGCAGTTCTTC; v_call: TRBV5-1; d_call: -; clone_size: -; j_call: TRBJ2-1
cdr3_aa: CASNGLYEQYF; cdr3_nt: TGTGCCAGCAATGGCCTCTACGAGCAGTACTTC; v_call: TRBV28; d_call: -; clone_size: once; j_call: TRBJ2-7
cdr3_aa: CASSLGTTEGETQYF; cdr3_nt: TGTGCCAGCAGTTTAGGGACAACCGAGGGGGAGACCCAGTACTTC; v_call: TRBV28; d_call: -; clone_size: once; j_call: TRBJ2-5
cdr3_aa: CASSPVTGISGRGSDTQYF; cdr3_nt: TGTGCCAGCAGTCCGGTTACAGGGATTAGCGGGAGGGGATCGGATACGCAGTATTTT; v_call: TRBV27; d_call: TRBD2; clone_size: once; j_call: TRBJ2-3
cdr3_aa: CASSRGLTYEQYF; cdr3_nt: TGTGCCAGCTCACGGGGACTTACCTACGAGCAGTACTTC; v_call: TRBV18; d_call: -; clone_size: -; j_call: TRBJ2-7
cdr3_aa: CASSIKGAGRKNTEAFF; cdr3_nt: TGTGCCAGTAGTATTAAAGGGGCAGGGCGAAAGAACACTGAAGCTTTCTTT; v_call: TRBV19; d_call: -; clone_size: -; j_call: TRBJ1-1
cdr3_aa: CASRVDGVTEAFF; cdr3_nt: TGTGCCAGCAGAGTTGACGGGGTTACTGAAGCTTTCTTT; v_call: TRBV2; d_call: -; clone_size: -; j_call: TRBJ1-1
cdr3_aa: CASSLGIAHEQFF; cdr3_nt: TGTGCCAGCAGCTTAGGTATAGCCCATGAGCAGTTCTTC; v_call: TRBV11-3; d_call: -; clone_size: -; j_call: TRBJ2-1
cdr3_aa: CASSRGQGNSHEQYF; cdr3_nt: TGCGCCAGCAGTAGAGGACAGGGGAACTCCCACGAGCAGTACTTC; v_call: TRBV10-2; d_call: TRBD1; clone_size: -; j_call: TRBJ2-7
cdr3_aa: CASSQAYGASTDTQYF; cdr3_nt: TGTGCCAGCAGCCAGGCATACGGCGCTAGCACAGATACGCAGTATTTT; v_call: TRBV4-2; d_call: -; clone_size: -; j_call: TRBJ2-3
cdr3_aa: CASGARGALYEQYF; cdr3_nt: TGCGCCAGCGGGGCCAGGGGGGCGTTATACGAGCAGTACTTC; v_call: TRBV10-1; d_call: -; clone_size: -; j_call: TRBJ2-7
cdr3_aa: CASSLAWGKSFNEQYF; cdr3_nt: TGTGCCAGCAGCTTAGCATGGGGAAAATCTTTCAACGAGCAGTACTTC; v_call: TRBV7-9; d_call: -; clone_size: -; j_call: TRBJ2-7
cdr3_aa: CASSPGTGGYYEQYF; cdr3_nt: TGTGCCAGCAGCCCCGGGACAGGGGGTTACTACGAGCAGTACTTC; v_call: TRBV11-2; d_call: TRBD1; clone_size: -; j_call: TRBJ2-7
cdr3_aa: CASSQDIRTGNNEKLFF; cdr3_nt: TGCGCCAGCAGCCAAGATATCAGAACAGGGAATAATGAAAAACTGTTTTTT; v_call: TRBV4-1; d_call: -; clone_size: -; j_call: TRBJ1-4